This TCR beta chain is drawn from a study of blood T cell repertoires in COVID-19. The overall study: The cDNA or gDNA used as material had been derived from T cells, B-cell-depleted T cells, or PBMCs.

CDR3 length: 14 residues. Germline V gene lookup returns CDR1 MNHEY and CDR2 SVGEGT. Deletions cut 5 bases from V and 2 bases from J, with 12 bases between. Libraries were prepared by immunoSEQ multiplex PCR; TCRdb keeps only in-frame clonotypes and omits some of them. The sample has 200,000 to 250,000 clones; about three quarters are singletons. The TCR was taken from a woman between 65 and 79 years old with acute or convalescent COVID-19. Sequencing was done on a sample of peripheral blood. J is TRBJ2-5 and V is TRBV6-2 or TRBV6-3; weak D call: TRBD1 (6 bases). CDR3 in DNA: TGTGCCAGCAGTCGAGGACAGAGACAAGAGACCCAGTACTTC. Translated, it gives CASSRGQRQETQYF.